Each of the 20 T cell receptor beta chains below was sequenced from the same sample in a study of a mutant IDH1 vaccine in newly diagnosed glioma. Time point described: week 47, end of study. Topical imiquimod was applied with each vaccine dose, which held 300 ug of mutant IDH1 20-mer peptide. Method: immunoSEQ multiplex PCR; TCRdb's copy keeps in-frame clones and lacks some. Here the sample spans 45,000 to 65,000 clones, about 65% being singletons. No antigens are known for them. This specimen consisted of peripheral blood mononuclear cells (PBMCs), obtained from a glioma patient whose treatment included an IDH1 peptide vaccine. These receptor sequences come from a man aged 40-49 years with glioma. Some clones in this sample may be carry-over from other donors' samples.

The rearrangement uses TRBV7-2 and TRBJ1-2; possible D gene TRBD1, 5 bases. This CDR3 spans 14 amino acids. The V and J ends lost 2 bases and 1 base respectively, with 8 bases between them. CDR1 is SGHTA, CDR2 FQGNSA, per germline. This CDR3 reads CASSLSGLNYGYTF. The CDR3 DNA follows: TGTGCCAGCAGCTTATCAGGGCTTAACTATGGCTACACCTTC.

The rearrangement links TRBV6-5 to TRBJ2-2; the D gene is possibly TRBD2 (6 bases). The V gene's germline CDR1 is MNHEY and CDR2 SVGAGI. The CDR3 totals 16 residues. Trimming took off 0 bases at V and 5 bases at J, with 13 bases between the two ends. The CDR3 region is CASSYSTMGGTGELFF. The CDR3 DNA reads TGTGCCAGCAGTTACTCGACGATGGGGGGAACCGGGGAGCTGTTTTTT.

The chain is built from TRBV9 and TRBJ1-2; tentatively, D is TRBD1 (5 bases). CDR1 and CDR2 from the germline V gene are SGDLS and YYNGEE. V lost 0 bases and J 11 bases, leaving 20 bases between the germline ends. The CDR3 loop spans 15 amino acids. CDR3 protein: CASSVGAGITSPYTF. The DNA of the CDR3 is TGTGCCAGCAGCGTAGGGGCAGGGATTACCTCGCCTTACACCTTC.

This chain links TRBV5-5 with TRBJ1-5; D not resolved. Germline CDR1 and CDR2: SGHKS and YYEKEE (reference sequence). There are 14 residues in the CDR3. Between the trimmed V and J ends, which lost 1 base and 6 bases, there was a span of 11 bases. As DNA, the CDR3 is TGTGCCAGCAGCTTGTCTTTTTCCCCTCAGCCCCAGCATTTT. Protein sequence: CASSLSFSPQPQHF.

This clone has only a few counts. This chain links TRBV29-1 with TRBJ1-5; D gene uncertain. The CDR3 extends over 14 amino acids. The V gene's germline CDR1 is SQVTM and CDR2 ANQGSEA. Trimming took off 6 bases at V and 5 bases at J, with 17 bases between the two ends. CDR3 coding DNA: TGCAGCGTGCCTCCGGGCCATAGGCATCAGCCCCAGCATTTT. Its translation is CSVPPGHRHQPQHF. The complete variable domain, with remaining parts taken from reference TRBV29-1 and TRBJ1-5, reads SAVISQKPSRDICQRGTSLTIQCQVDSQVTMMFWYRQQPGQSLTLIATANQGSEATYESGFVIDKFPISRPNLTFSTLTVSNMSPEDSSIYLCSVPPGHRHQPQHFGDGTRLSIL.

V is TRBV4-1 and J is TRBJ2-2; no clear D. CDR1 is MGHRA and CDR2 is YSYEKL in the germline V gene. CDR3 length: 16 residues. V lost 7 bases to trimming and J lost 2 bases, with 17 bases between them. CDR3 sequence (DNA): TGCGCCAGCAAAGACGAATGGATAGAAAACACCGGGGAGCTGTTTTTT. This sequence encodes CASKDEWIENTGELFF.

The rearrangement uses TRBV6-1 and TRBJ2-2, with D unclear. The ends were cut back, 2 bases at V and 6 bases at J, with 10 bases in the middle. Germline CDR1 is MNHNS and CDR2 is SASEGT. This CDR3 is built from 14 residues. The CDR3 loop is CASSEQGHPGELFF. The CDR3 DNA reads TGTGCCAGCAGTGAACAAGGGCACCCCGGGGAGCTGTTTTTT.

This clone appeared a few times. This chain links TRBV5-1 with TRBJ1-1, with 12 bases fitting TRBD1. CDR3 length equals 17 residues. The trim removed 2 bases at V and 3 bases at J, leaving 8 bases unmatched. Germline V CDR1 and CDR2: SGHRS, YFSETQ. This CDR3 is CASSLNPGTGGYTEAFF. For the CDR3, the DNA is TGCGCCAGCAGCTTAAACCCCGGGACAGGGGGCTACACTGAAGCTTTCTTT. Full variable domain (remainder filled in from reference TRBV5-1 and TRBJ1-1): KAGVTQTPRYLIKTRGQQVTLSCSPISGHRSVSWYQQTPGQGLQFLFEYFSETQRNKGNFPGRFSGRQFSNSRSEMNVSTLELGDSALYLCASSLNPGTGGYTEAFFGQGTRLTVV.

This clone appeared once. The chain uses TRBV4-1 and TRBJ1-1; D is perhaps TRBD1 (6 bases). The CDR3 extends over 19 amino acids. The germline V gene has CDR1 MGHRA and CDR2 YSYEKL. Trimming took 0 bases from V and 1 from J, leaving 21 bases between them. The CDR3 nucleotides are TGCGCCAGCAGCCAAGATTCGCAGGGGATATTATGGCGGAACACTGAAGCTTTCTTT. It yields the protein CASSQDSQGILWRNTEAFF.

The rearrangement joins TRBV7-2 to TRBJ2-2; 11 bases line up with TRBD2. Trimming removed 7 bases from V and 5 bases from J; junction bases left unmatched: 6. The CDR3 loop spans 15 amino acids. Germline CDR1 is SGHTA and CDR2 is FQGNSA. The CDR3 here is CASTPGTSGTGELFF. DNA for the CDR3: TGTGCCAGCACGCCCGGGACTAGCGGAACCGGGGAGCTGTTTTTT.

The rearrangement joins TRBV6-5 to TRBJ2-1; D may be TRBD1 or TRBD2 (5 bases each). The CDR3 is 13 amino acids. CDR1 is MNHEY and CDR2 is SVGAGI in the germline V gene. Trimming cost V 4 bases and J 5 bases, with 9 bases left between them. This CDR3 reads CASSWGTDNEQFF. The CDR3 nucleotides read TGTGCCAGCAGTTGGGGGACGGACAATGAGCAGTTCTTC.

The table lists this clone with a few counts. CDR3 residues: CASSQERTGSPLHF. The CDR3 region has the DNA TGCGCCAGCAGCCAGGAGCGAACGGGTTCACCCCTCCACTTT. The chain couples TRBV4-1 to TRBJ1-6; D gene ambiguous. This CDR3 is built from 14 residues. Germline-derived CDR1 and CDR2 are MGHRA and YSYEKL. The V and J ends lost 3 bases and 9 bases respectively, with 12 bases between them.

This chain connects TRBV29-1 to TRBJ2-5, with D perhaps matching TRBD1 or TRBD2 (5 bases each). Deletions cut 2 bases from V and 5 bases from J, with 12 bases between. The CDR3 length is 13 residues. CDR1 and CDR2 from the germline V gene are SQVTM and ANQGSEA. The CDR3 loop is CSVESQGGETQYF. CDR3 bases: TGCAGCGTTGAATCTCAGGGCGGGGAGACCCAGTACTTC.

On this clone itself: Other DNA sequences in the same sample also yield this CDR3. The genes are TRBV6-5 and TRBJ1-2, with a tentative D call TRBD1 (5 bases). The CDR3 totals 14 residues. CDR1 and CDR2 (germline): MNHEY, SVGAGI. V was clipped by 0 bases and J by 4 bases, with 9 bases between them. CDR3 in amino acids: CASSYSGGIYGYTF. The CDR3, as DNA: TGTGCCAGCAGTTACTCGGGGGGTATCTATGGCTACACCTTC.

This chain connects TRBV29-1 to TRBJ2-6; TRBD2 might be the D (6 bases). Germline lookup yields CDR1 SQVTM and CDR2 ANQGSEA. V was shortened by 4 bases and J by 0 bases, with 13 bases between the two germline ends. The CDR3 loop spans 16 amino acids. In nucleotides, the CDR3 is TGCAGCGTTGGGTCAGGGACTTTCTCTGGGGCCAACGTCCTGACTTTC. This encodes CSVGSGTFSGANVLTF.

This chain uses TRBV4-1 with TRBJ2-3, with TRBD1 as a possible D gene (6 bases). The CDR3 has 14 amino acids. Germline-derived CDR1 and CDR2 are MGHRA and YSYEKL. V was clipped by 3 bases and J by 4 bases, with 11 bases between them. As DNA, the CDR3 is TGCGCCAGCAGCCACCGTACAGGGTCAGATACGCAGTATTTT. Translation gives CASSHRTGSDTQYF.

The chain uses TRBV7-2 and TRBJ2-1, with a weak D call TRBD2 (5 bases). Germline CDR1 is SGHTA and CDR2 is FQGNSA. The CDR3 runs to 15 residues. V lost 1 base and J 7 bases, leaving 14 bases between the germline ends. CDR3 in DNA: TGTGCCAGCAGCTTAGATCCGGGATTTAGGAATGAGCAGTTCTTC. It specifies CASSLDPGFRNEQFF.

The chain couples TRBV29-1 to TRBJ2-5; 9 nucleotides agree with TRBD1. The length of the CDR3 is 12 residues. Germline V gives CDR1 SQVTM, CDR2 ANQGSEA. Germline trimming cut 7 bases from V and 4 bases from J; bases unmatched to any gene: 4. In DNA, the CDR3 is TGCAGCGCCACGGACAGGGGAGAGACCCAGTACTTC. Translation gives CSATDRGETQYF.

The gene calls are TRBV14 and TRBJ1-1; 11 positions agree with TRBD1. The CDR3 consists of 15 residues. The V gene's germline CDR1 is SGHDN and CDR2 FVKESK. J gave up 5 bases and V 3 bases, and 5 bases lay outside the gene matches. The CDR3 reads CASSQTDRGLTEAFF. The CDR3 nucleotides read TGTGCCAGCAGCCAGACGGACAGGGGGCTGACTGAAGCTTTCTTT.

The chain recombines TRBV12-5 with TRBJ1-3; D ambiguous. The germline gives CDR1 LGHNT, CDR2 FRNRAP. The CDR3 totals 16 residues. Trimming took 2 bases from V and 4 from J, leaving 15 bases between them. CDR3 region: CASGLSGNTKGNTIYF. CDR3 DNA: TGTGCTAGTGGTTTGTCGGGGAATACGAAAGGAAACACCATATATTTT.